These 4 T cell receptor beta chains originate from one sample sequenced in a study of neurological immune-mediated disorders. Specified time point: longitudinal time-point 3. TCRdb re-called the 5' RACE reads through MiXCR, storing one row per CDR3 protein. The table shows under 130,000 distinct CDR3 sequences, with about 10% occurring only once. What was sequenced was PBMCs. The source of these receptors is a female donor with HTLV-1-associated myelopathy (HAM/TSP).

This clonotype has just a few counts. This chain uses TRBV5-1 with TRBJ2-3; 11 bases are a match to TRBD2. Germline V lookup: CDR1 SGHRS, CDR2 YFSETQ. This CDR3 is 15 amino acids long. V lost 4 bases and J lost 2; bases outside the gene matches: 3. CDR3 sequence reads: CASSVAGGTTDTQYF. In nucleotides, the CDR3 is TGCGCCAGCAGCGTAGCGGGGGGGACCACAGATACGCAGTATTTT. Combining the CDR3 with reference TRBV5-1 and TRBJ2-3 gives the whole variable domain KAGVTQTPRYLIKTRGQQVTLSCSPISGHRSVSWYQQTPGQGLQFLFEYFSETQRNKGNFPGRFSGRQFSNSRSEMNVSTLELGDSALYLCASSVAGGTTDTQYFGPGTRLTVL.

This clonotype appeared many times. The rearrangement uses TRBV20-1 and TRBJ2-1; 9 bases match TRBD2. CDR3 length: 17 residues. V lost 1 base and J lost 2; bases outside the gene matches: 9. Looked up from germline, CDR1 is DFQATT and CDR2 is SNEGSKA (reference sequence). Here the CDR3 reads CSARAPPLAGAYNEQFF. The CDR3 DNA is TGCAGTGCTAGAGCCCCCCCCTTAGCGGGGGCCTACAATGAGCAGTTCTTC.

This clonotype has at least ten counts. The J gene is TRBJ2-1, the V gene TRBV7-2; D might be TRBD1 or TRBD2, each matching 5 bases. The length of the CDR3 is 15 residues. V lost 0 bases and J lost 4, with 10 bases in between. Germline values: CDR1 SGHTA, CDR2 FQGNSA. The CDR3 protein is CASSLARGGYNEQFF. CDR3 nucleotide sequence: TGTGCCAGCAGCTTAGCGAGGGGCGGGTACAATGAGCAGTTCTTC.

This clonotype was picked up many times. The gene calls are TRBV7-3 and TRBJ2-7; 10 bases map to TRBD1. CDR3 length equals 14 residues. J lost 5 bases, V lost 2 bases, and 3 bases had no gene match. The germline V gene has CDR1 SGHTA and CDR2 FQGTGA. The CDR3 bases are TGTGCCAGCAGCTTAGGGACAGGGGAACACGAGCAGTACTTC. It encodes CASSLGTGEHEQYF.